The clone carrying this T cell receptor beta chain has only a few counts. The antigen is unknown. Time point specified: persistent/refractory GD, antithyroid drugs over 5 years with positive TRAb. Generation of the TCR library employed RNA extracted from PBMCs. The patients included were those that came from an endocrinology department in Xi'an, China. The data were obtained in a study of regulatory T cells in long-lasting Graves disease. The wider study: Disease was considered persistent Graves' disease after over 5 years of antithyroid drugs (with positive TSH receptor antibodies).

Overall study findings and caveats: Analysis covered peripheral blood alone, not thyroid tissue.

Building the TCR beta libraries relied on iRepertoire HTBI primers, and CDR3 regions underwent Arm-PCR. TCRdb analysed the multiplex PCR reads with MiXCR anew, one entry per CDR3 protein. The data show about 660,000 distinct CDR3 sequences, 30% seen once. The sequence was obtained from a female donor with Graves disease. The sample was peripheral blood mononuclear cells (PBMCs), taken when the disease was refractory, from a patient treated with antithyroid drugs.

The CDR3 reads CSASPAPYGYTF. The CDR3 nucleotides are TGCAGTGCTAGCCCAGCTCCCTATGGCTACACCTTC. The chain recombines TRBV20-1 with TRBJ1-2; D gene uncertain. V was shortened by 3 bases and J by 4 bases, with 9 bases between the two germline ends. CDR1 is DFQATT, CDR2 SNEGSKA, per germline (reference sequence). The CDR3 has 12 amino acids.